The clone carrying this T cell receptor beta chain was counted only a few times. The data were obtained in a study of identical twins. V dropped 3 bases and J dropped 5; count of bases not matched to a gene: 7. Germline V gives CDR1 DFQATT, CDR2 SNEGSKA (reference sequence). This CDR3 region has 16 residues. TCRdb reprocessed the 5' RACE reads with MiXCR, giving one entry per CDR3 protein. The table records 400,000 to 600,000 distinct CDR3 sequences, 20% to 25% of them present only once. The sample also formed part of further work on yellow fever vaccine responses in identical twins.

The TCR was taken from a woman aged 18-29 years in good health. The specimen sequenced was CD4+ T cells sorted from blood. The chain employs TRBV20-1 and TRBJ2-1, with 13 positions matching TRBD2. The CDR3 is CSASPTSGRIDNEQFF. In nucleotides, the CDR3 is TGCAGTGCTAGCCCGACTAGCGGGAGGATCGACAATGAGCAGTTCTTC.